The subject of this entry is one T cell receptor (beta chain). The entry originates in a study of blood T cell repertoires in COVID-19. Only in-frame clones appear in the TCRdb table, and some are missing; sequencing was by immunoSEQ multiplex PCR. Here the sample spans 200,000 or so clones, roughly 80% being singletons. The CDR3 is 18 amino acids. In germline, CDR1 is KGHSH, CDR2 LQKENI. V gave up 4 bases and J gave up 3 bases; unmatched junction bases: 11. This TCR came from a man aged 60 to 75 with active or convalescent COVID-19. The specimen was peripheral blood. This rearrangement joins TRBV18 to TRBJ1-3; 11 bases fit TRBD1. The CDR3 DNA follows: TGTGCCAGCTCACAAGGACAGGGGGCGGCTTCATTTGGAAACACCATATATTTT. Its protein is CASSQGQGAASFGNTIYF.